The 19 T cell receptor beta chains below all came from one sample that was sequenced in a study of OX40 agonist ivuxolimab in advanced cancers. The table came from immunoSEQ multiplex PCR; TCRdb's copy has only in-frame clones and leaves some out. The data show about 82,000 clones, around 84% seen once. This material consisted of CD4+ or CD8+ T cells sorted from blood, taken in a trial of the OX40 agonist ivuxolimab. These receptors were taken from an adult with an advanced solid tumor such as melanoma, head and neck, liver or kidney cancer.

The chain uses TRBV27 and TRBJ2-1, with TRBD1 matching over 8 bases. Losses at the gene ends were 8 bases for V and 5 bases for J; bases not matched to a gene: 8. There are 14 residues in the CDR3. Germline loops: CDR1 MNHEY, CDR2 SMNVEV (reference sequence). CDR3 DNA sequence: TGTGCCAGCGGGAGACAGGGGCGCAACAATGAGCAGTTCTTC. This sequence encodes CASGRQGRNNEQFF.

This clone was recorded at least ten times. The DNA for the CDR3 is TGTGCCAGCACCAGGACAGGGGGCAACTACGAGCAGTACTTC. It codes for CASTRTGGNYEQYF. This chain connects TRBV6-1 to TRBJ2-7; 11 bases map to TRBD1. Germline assignment: CDR1 MNHNS and CDR2 SASEGT. The CDR3 has 14 amino acids. Unmatched junction bases numbered 5, after V lost 7 bases and J lost 3 bases.

The table lists this clone with a count of one. V is TRBV5-1 and J is TRBJ1-5; D uncertain. The V end lost 0 bases, the J end lost 7 bases, and 8 bases lay between the germline ends. Germline loops: CDR1 SGHRS, CDR2 YFSETQ. The CDR3 sequence is 13 residues long. The CDR3 region has the DNA TGCGCCAGCAGCTTGGTCGGGAAACAGCCCCAGCATTTT. This sequence encodes CASSLVGKQPQHF. Using reference TRBV5-1 and TRBJ1-5 for the parts outside the CDR3, the full variable domain is KAGVTQTPRYLIKTRGQQVTLSCSPISGHRSVSWYQQTPGQGLQFLFEYFSETQRNKGNFPGRFSGRQFSNSRSEMNVSTLELGDSALYLCASSLVGKQPQHFGDGTRLSIL.

The rearrangement uses TRBV18 and TRBJ2-5; D ambiguous. V was clipped by 5 bases and J by 2 bases, with 3 bases between them. Germline loops: CDR1 KGHSH, CDR2 LQKENI. This CDR3 comprises 11 residues. CDR3 sequence reads: CASSLQETQYF. In DNA, the CDR3 is TGTGCCAGCTCATTACAAGAGACCCAGTACTTC.

The V gene is TRBV10-3, the J gene TRBJ1-2; 8 bases line up with TRBD1. This CDR3 has 15 amino acids. The V and J ends lost 6 bases and 6 bases, in that order; junction bases with no gene match: 12. The V gene's germline CDR1 is ENHRY and CDR2 SYGVKD. Here the CDR3 DNA reads TGTGCCATCAGAGATTCTTCTAACAGGGGGGATGGCTACACCTTC. Translated: CAIRDSSNRGDGYTF.

The J gene is TRBJ1-2, the V gene TRBV6-6; TRBD1 matches at 9 bases. The CDR3 is 15 residues long. CDR1 MNHNY and CDR2 SVGAGI come from the germline V gene (reference sequence). V gave up 7 bases and J gave up 4 bases; unmatched junction bases: 10. CDR3 coding DNA: TGTGCCAGCACCCTTACAGGGGGCGGGAGCTATGGCTACACCTTC. This translates into CASTLTGGGSYGYTF.

The V gene is TRBV5-6, the J gene TRBJ2-7; D is undetermined. Germline V gene data show CDR1 as SGHDT and CDR2 as YYEEEE. With 3 bases removed from V and 2 bases from J, the gap between germline ends came to 12 bases. The CDR3 sequence is 14 residues long. Written as DNA, the CDR3 is TGTGCCAGCAGCTCCGGCGGTCTCCCCTACGAGCAGTACTTC. It encodes CASSSGGLPYEQYF.

The V call is TRBV4-2, the J call TRBJ2-6, with no clear D. The CDR3 runs 16 residues. The germline V gene encodes CDR1 LGHNA and CDR2 YNFKEQ. V was shortened by 3 bases and J by 0 bases, with 9 bases between the two germline ends. Here the CDR3 reads CASSQRPSSGANVLTF. Written as DNA, the CDR3 is TGTGCCAGCAGCCAGAGGCCGAGCTCTGGGGCCAACGTCCTGACTTTC.

V is TRBV15 and J is TRBJ1-6, with D possibly matching TRBD1 (6 bases). Germline V CDR1 and CDR2: LNHNV, YYDKDF (reference sequence). Between the trimmed V and J ends, which lost 1 base and 8 bases, there was a span of 12 bases. This CDR3 spans 15 amino acids. The DNA for the CDR3 is TGTGCCACCAGCAGAGCCCAGGGGCTGGATTCACCCCTCCACTTT. Translating it yields CATSRAQGLDSPLHF.

The genes are TRBV7-2 and TRBJ2-7, with D unclear. Germline-derived CDR1 and CDR2 are SGHTA and FQGNSA. The CDR3 extends over 14 amino acids. The V and J ends lost 5 bases and 3 bases respectively, with 14 bases between them. The CDR3 spells CASSPTSHSYEQYF. CDR3 in DNA: TGTGCCAGCAGCCCGACGTCTCACAGCTACGAGCAGTACTTC. The variable domain in full, with the rest retrieved from reference TRBV7-2 and TRBJ2-7, is GAGVSQSPSNKVTEKGKDVELRCDPISGHTALYWYRQSLGQGLEFLIYFQGNSAPDKSGLPSDRFSAERTGGSVSTLTIQRTQQEDSAVYLCASSPTSHSYEQYFGPGTRLTVT.

This clone was counted between two and nine times. CDR3 nucleotide sequence: TGCAGCGGCGACAGCTCCACAGATACGCAGTATTTT. It codes for CSGDSSTDTQYF. V usage is TRBV29-1 and J usage is TRBJ2-3, with a tentative D call TRBD1 (5 bases). Germline lookup yields CDR1 SQVTM and CDR2 ANQGSEA. This CDR3 is built from 12 residues. Trimming left V 7 bases short and J 2 bases short, with 10 bases between.

The V and J genes are TRBV4-2 and TRBJ2-7; D may match TRBD1 or TRBD2 (5 bases each). The germline V gene has CDR1 LGHNA and CDR2 YNFKEQ. Trimming pared 3 bases from V and 5 bases from J, leaving 17 bases between. The CDR3 is 15 amino acids. CDR3 nucleotides: TGTGCCAGCAGCCAGTGGGACGGAGGTTCCAACGAGCAGTACTTC. Its translation: CASSQWDGGSNEQYF.

The chain couples TRBV5-6 to TRBJ1-2; 9 bases match TRBD1. Germline V gene data show CDR1 as SGHDT and CDR2 as YYEEEE. Unmatched junction bases numbered 9, after V lost 1 base and J lost 2 bases. The CDR3 sequence is 17 residues long. CDR3 nucleotide sequence: TGTGCCAGCAGCTTGTGGGGGACAGGGAGTAGGAACTATGGCTACACCTTC. Residues: CASSLWGTGSRNYGYTF.

V and J are TRBV10-3 and TRBJ1-1; D is uncertain. Germline CDR1 ENHRY, CDR2 SYGVKD. V was pared by 8 bases and J by 3 bases, with 7 bases between. This CDR3 has 11 residues. The CDR3 loop reads CAILSYTEAFF. The CDR3 DNA reads as TGTGCCATCCTTTCGTACACTGAAGCTTTCTTT.

This sequence joins TRBV9 and TRBJ2-7; D might be TRBD1 (6 bases). This CDR3 region has 15 residues. V was clipped by 4 bases and J by 2 bases, with 16 bases between them. Per germline, CDR1 SGDLS and CDR2 YYNGEE. The CDR3 DNA reads TGTGCCAGCAGCCCACTGACAGGCAGCCCCTACGAGCAGTACTTC. This translates into CASSPLTGSPYEQYF.

The chain carries TRBV7-3 and TRBJ2-3; weak D call: TRBD1 (5 bases). The germline V and J ends were trimmed by 2 bases and 5 bases, with 11 bases remaining between them. The CDR3 contains 14 residues. Germline values: CDR1 SGHTA, CDR2 FQGTGA. The CDR3 here is CASSLGAAQDTQYF. In DNA form, the CDR3 reads TGTGCCAGCAGCTTAGGGGCCGCACAAGATACGCAGTATTTT.

The chain uses TRBV5-4 and TRBJ2-7; D is possibly TRBD1 (6 bases). The germline gives CDR1 SGHNT, CDR2 YYREEE (reference sequence). This CDR3 contains 16 residues. Trimming stripped 3 bases from V and 4 bases from J, with 20 bases between. CDR3 in DNA: TGTGCCAGCAGCTCATTAGACAGGCCCAATGTTTACGAGCAGTACTTC. Encoded protein: CASSSLDRPNVYEQYF.

The chain employs TRBV6-1 and TRBJ1-2, with a possible D match to TRBD1 (5 bases). Trimming removed 0 bases from V and 5 bases from J, with 16 bases in between. The CDR3 loop spans 16 amino acids. Per germline, CDR1 MNHNS and CDR2 SASEGT. DNA of the CDR3: TGTGCCAGCAGTGAAGCAAAAGGGGCTGGGCCTTATGGCTACACCTTC. It codes for CASSEAKGAGPYGYTF.

Written as DNA, the CDR3 is TGTGCCAGCAGCTTACAGGGCACAGATACGCAGTATTTT. Translating it yields CASSLQGTDTQYF. The V and J genes are TRBV7-6 and TRBJ2-3; D gene ambiguous. The length of the CDR3 is 13 residues. Per germline, CDR1 SGHVS and CDR2 FNYEAQ. V dropped 2 bases and J dropped 1 base, with 4 bases sitting between them.